The clone carrying this TCR beta chain has just one count. Its antigen is currently unknown. The data were taken from a study of siplizumab effects on memory and regulatory T cells. Findings and limits, study-wide: Unstimulated subsets contained matches for only a minor fraction of alloreactive clones. Unstimulated naive T cells seemed to show more diversity than memory cells did, and they also seemed to be among the major contributors to the alloresponse. For siplizumab cultures, the suppressive function of their proliferating Tregs was not confirmed.

Assay: immunoSEQ multiplex PCR; the TCRdb copy retains only in-frame clones and omits some. The data contain tens of thousands of clones, under 95% of them singletons. Germline CDR1 SGHRS, CDR2 YFSETQ. The V gene end was trimmed by 5 bases and the J gene end by 2 bases; junction bases not matched to a gene: 7. This CDR3 is 14 amino acids long. Sample: CD8+ T cells sorted from blood. V usage is TRBV5-1 and J usage is TRBJ2-7, with 7 bases matching TRBD1. The receptor comes from a human donor in good health. The CDR3 here is CASRWTGKTYEQYF. Here the CDR3 DNA reads TGCGCCAGCAGATGGACAGGAAAAACCTACGAGCAGTACTTC.